This T cell receptor beta chain is from a study of long-term antiretroviral therapy in people with HIV. Study-wide findings and caveats: Clonal populations expanded prior to ART predominated within the repertoire at all time points.

In regard to this clone: The antigen is undetermined.

The CDR3 spans 17 residues. Trimming took 4 bases from V and 9 from J; bases not matched to a gene: 15. Version v3.0 of the immunoSEQ assay ran at survey level. Sequencing used immunoSEQ multiplex PCR; TCRdb keeps in-frame clones, though not all of them. The sample shows some 40,000 clones, roughly nine tenths of them seen only once. The chain joins TRBV23-1 to TRBJ1-6; the match to TRBD1 covers 7 bases. TRBV23-1 is sorted into the ORF group, with uncertain function. This clonotype originated in a woman aged 50 to 65 with HIV. The input for sequencing was unsorted PBMCs, taken 1.2 years after starting antiretroviral therapy. The CDR3 nucleotides read TGCGCCAGCAGTCTGACAGGGTCAGGAGGGGTGCTTTCACCCCTCCACTTT. Translated, it gives CASSLTGSGGVLSPLHF.